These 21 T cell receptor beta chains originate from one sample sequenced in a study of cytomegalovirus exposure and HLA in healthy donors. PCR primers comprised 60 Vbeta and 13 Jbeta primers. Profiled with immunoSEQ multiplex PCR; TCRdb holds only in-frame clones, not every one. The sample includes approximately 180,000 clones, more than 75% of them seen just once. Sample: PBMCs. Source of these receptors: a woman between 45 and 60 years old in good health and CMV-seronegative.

CDR3 bases: TGCGCCAGCAGGGGCGAGTCCCAGGACGAGCAGTACTTC. Amino acids: CASRGESQDEQYF. V is TRBV4-1 and J is TRBJ2-7; no firm D call. Trimming pared 6 bases from V and 5 bases from J, leaving 14 bases between. Germline V gene sequence: CDR1 MGHRA, CDR2 YSYEKL. CDR3 length: 13 residues.

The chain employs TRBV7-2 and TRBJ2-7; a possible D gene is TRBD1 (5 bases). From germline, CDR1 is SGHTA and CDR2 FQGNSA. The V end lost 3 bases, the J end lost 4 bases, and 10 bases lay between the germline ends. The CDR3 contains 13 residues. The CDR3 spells CASSFFQGYEQYF. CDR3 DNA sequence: TGTGCCAGCAGCTTCTTCCAGGGTTACGAGCAGTACTTC.

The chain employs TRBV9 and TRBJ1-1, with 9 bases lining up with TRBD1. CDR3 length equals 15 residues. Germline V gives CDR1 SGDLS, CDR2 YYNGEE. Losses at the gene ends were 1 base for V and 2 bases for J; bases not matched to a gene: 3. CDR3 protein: CASSVTGQGNTEAFF. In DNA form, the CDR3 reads TGTGCCAGCAGCGTAACGGGACAGGGAAACACTGAAGCTTTCTTT.

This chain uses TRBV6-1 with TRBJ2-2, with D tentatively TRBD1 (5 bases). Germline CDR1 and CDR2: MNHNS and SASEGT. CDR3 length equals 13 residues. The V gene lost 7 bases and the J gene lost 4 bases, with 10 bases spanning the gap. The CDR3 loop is CASKSRGTGELFF. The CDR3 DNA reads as TGTGCCAGCAAATCTAGGGGCACCGGGGAGCTGTTTTTT.

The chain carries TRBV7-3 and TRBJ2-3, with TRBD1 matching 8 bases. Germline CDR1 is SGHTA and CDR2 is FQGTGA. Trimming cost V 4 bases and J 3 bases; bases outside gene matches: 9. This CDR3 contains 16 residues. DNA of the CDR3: TGTGCCAGCAGCTCCCAGGGGGCGGAGGGTACAGATACGCAGTATTTT. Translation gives CASSSQGAEGTDTQYF.

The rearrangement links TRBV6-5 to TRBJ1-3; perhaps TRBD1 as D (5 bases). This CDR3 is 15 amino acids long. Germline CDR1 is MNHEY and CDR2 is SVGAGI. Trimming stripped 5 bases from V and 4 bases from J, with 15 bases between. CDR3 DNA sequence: TGTGCCAGCAGTCCCGCGGGGGAGGGAGGAAACACCATATATTTT. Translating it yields CASSPAGEGGNTIYF.

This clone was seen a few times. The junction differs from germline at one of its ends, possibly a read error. Written as DNA, the CDR3 is TGTTCCAGCAGTTCACTCCGGGACAGAACCTACGAGCAGTACTTC. Its translation: CSSSSLRDRTYEQYF. This sequence joins TRBV7-9 and TRBJ2-7; 7 nucleotides agree with TRBD1. This CDR3 is 15 amino acids long. The germline CDR1 and CDR2 sequences are SEHNR and FQNEAQ (reference sequence).

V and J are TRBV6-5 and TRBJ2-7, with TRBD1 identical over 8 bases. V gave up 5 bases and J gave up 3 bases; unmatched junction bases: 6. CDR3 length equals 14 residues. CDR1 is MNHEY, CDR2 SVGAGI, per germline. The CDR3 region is CASSPQGVRYEQYF. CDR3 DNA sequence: TGTGCCAGCAGTCCACAGGGGGTCCGCTACGAGCAGTACTTC.

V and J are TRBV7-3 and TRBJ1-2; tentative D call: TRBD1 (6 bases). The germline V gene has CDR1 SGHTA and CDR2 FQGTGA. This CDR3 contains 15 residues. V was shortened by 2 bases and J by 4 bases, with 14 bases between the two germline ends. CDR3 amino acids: CASSLGPDSSYGYTF. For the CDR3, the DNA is TGTGCCAGCAGCTTAGGACCGGACAGCAGCTATGGCTACACCTTC.

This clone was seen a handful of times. CDR3 region: CSAERDRGHTGELFF. The CDR3 DNA reads as TGCAGCGCAGAGAGGGACAGGGGACACACCGGGGAGCTGTTTTTT. The V gene is TRBV29-1, the J gene TRBJ2-2, with TRBD1 identical over 10 bases. This CDR3 has 15 residues. Trimming at V came to 7 bases and at J to 3 bases, leaving 8 bases not matched to a gene. Per germline, CDR1 SQVTM and CDR2 ANQGSEA.

The CDR3 DNA sequence: TGTGCCAGCAGCCCCTTCCCCCAGGGAACAGATACGCAGTATTTT. Residues: CASSPFPQGTDTQYF. The chain links TRBV7-3 to TRBJ2-3; TRBD1 might be the D (5 bases). The CDR3 extends over 15 amino acids. Trimming took off 5 bases at V and 3 bases at J, with 15 bases between the two ends. Germline V CDR1 and CDR2: SGHTA, FQGTGA.

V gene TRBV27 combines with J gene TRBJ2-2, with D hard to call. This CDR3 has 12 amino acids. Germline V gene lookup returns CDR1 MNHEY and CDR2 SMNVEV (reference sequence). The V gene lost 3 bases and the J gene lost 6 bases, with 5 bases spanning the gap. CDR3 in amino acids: CASSFRAGELFF. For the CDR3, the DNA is TGTGCCAGCAGTTTTAGAGCCGGGGAGCTGTTTTTT.

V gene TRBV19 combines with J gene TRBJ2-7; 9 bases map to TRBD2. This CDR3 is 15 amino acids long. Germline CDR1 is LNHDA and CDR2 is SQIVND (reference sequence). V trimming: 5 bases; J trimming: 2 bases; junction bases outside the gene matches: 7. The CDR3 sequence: CASSRGGGGAYEQYF. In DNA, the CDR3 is TGTGCCAGTAGTCGGGGCGGCGGGGGGGCCTACGAGCAGTACTTC.

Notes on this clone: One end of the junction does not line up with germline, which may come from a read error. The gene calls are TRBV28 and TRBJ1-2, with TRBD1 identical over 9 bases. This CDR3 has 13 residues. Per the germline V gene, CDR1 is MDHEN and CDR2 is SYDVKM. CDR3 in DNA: TGTGCCAGCAGTGGGGACAGGGTGAATGGCCACACCTTC. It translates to CASSGDRVNGHTF.

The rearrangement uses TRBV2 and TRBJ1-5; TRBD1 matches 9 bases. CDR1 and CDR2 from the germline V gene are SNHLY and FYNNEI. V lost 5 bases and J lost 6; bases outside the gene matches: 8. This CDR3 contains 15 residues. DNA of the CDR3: TGTGCCAGCAGTTCCCTACAGGGGGCCGGTCAGCCCCAGCATTTT. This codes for CASSSLQGAGQPQHF.

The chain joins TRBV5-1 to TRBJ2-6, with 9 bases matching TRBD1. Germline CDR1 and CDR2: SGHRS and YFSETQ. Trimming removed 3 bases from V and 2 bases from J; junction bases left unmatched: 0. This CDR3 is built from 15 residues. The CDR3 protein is CASSWTGAGANVLTF. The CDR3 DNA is TGCGCCAGCAGCTGGACAGGGGCTGGGGCCAACGTCCTGACTTTC. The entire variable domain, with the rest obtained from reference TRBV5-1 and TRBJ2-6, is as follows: KAGVTQTPRYLIKTRGQQVTLSCSPISGHRSVSWYQQTPGQGLQFLFEYFSETQRNKGNFPGRFSGRQFSNSRSEMNVSTLELGDSALYLCASSWTGAGANVLTFGAGSRLTVL.

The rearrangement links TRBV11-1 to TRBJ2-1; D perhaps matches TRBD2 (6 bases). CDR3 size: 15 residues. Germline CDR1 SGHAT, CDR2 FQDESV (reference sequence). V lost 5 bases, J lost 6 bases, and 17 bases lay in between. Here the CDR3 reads CASSPRGTGLNEQFF. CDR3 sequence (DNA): TGTGCCAGCAGCCCACGAGGGACTGGGCTCAATGAGCAGTTCTTC.

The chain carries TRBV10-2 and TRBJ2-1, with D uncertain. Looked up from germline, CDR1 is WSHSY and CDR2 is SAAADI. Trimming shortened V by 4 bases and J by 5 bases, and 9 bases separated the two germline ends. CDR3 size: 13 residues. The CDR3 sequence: CASSATNNNEQFF. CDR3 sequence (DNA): TGCGCCAGCAGTGCCACAAACAACAATGAGCAGTTCTTC.

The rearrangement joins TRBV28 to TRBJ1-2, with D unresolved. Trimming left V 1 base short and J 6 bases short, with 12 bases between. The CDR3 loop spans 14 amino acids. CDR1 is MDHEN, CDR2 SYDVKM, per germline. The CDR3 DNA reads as TGTGCCAGCAGTTTATTTTCCGGGGTCCATGGCTACACCTTC. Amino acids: CASSLFSGVHGYTF.

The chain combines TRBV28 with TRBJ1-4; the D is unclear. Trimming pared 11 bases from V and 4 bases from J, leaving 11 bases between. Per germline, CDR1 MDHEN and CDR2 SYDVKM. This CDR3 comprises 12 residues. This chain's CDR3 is CASRKFNEKLFF. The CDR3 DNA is TGTGCCTCCAGGAAATTTAATGAAAAACTGTTTTTT.

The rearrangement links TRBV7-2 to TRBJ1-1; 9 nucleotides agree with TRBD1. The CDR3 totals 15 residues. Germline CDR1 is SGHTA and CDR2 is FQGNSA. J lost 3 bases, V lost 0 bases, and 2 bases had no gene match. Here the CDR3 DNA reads TGTGCCAGCAGCTTAGCAAGGACAGGGGACACTGAAGCTTTCTTT. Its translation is CASSLARTGDTEAFF.